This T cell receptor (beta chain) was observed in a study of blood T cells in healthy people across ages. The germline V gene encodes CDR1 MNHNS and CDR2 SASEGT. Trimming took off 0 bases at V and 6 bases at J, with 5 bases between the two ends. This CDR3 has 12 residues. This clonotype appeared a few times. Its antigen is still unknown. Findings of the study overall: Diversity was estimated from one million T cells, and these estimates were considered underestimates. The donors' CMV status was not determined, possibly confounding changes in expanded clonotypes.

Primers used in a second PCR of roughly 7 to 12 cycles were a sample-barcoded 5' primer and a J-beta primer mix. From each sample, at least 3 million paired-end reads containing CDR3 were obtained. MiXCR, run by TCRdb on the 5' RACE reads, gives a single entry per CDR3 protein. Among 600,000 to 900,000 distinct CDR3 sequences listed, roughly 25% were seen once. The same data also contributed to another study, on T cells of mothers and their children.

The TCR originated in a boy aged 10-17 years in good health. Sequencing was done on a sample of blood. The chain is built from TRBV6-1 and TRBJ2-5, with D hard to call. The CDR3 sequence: CASSEALKTQYF. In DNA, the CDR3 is TGTGCCAGCAGTGAAGCGCTGAAGACCCAGTACTTC.